This paragraph covers one T cell receptor beta chain sequence. The antigen remains undetermined. This entry belongs to a study of T cell repertoires in aging, cancer and after chemotherapy. Looking at the study overall: Donors were grouped into six age bands spanning 30 or younger through 70 or older. Repeat sampling of healthy donors over several months to years showed clear clonal overlap. The full dataset contained several million TCR reads.

Study-level findings and limits: Median generation probability rose over the chemotherapy interval in each cancer cohort, suggesting rebound thymic output.

Peripheral blood genomic DNA, not sorted cells or RNA, was the template. Multiplex touch-down PCR with TRB-A/B primers amplified rearranged V-D-J TRB sequences. TCRdb analysed the multiplex PCR reads with MiXCR anew, one entry per CDR3 protein. The repertoire holds 7,500 to 10,000 distinct CDR3 sequences, with around a quarter as singletons. This receptor was taken from a human donor in good health. Material for sequencing was blood.

The CDR3 loop reads CASSEDQGSYNEQFF. CDR3 bases: TGTGCCAGCAGTGAAGATCAGGGATCCTACAATGAGCAGTTCTTC. V is TRBV6-1 and J is TRBJ2-1; a possible D gene is TRBD1 (5 bases). The CDR3 is 15 amino acids. V was clipped by 1 base and J by 1 base, with 8 bases between them. CDR1 is MNHNS, CDR2 SASEGT, per germline.